This T cell receptor beta chain was identified during a study of CD8 T cells in Susac syndrome. Random hexamers were used to reverse transcribe an amount of about 0.5 to 1 ug RNA. The CDR3 of TCR beta was amplified by immunoSEQ multiplex PCR across 54 Vbeta and 13 Jbeta. TCRdb re-analysed the immunoSEQ multiplex PCR reads in MiXCR, keeping a single row per CDR3 protein. The sample has fewer than 250,000 distinct CDR3 sequences; approximately 90% are singletons. Sequencing of TCR beta, carried out with a high-throughput approach, was applied to CD8+ and CD4+ T cells from the blood. The multiple sclerosis controls were treatment-naive patients, and their relapsing-remitting disease was stable or active. Deletions cut 0 bases from V and 8 bases from J, with 19 bases between. The germline CDR1 and CDR2 sequences are MNHEY and SVGAGI. The CDR3 covers 16 residues.

The chain uses TRBV6-5 and TRBJ1-2; D is possibly TRBD1 (6 bases). The TCR comes from a human donor with multiple sclerosis. Material for sequencing was CD8+ T cells from PBMCs. The CDR3 bases are TGTGCCAGCAGTTACTCTGGGGGAGCAGGGGCCAAGGGCTACACCTTC. It codes for CASSYSGGAGAKGYTF.